This paragraph covers one T cell receptor beta chain sequence. This entry belongs to a study of blood T cell repertoires in COVID-19. Background on the study: The origin of the acute and convalescent COVID-19 samples was the United States, Italy and Spain. The analysed material was cDNA or gDNA that came from T cells, B-cell-depleted T cells, or PBMCs.

How the authors handled the data: Reference gene primers were amplified, and this amplification served to estimate nucleated cell counts. The assay was immunoSEQ multiplex PCR, and TCRdb's table has in-frame clones only and misses some. From that table come the V and J calls and clone size; the DNA was used to work out D and trimming. The sample records about 220,000 clones, 84% being singletons. The V gene's germline CDR1 is SGDLS and CDR2 YYNGEE. This CDR3 has 17 amino acids. The ends lost 3 bases at V and 5 bases at J; junction bases unmatched: 11. Sample: peripheral blood. The TCR originated in a man aged 50 or older with active or convalescent COVID-19. V is TRBV9 and J is TRBJ1-6, with 7 bases identical to TRBD1. CDR3 residues: CASSANPGQIDNSPLHF. CDR3 DNA: TGTGCCAGCAGCGCCAATCCGGGACAGATAGATAATTCACCCCTCCACTTT.